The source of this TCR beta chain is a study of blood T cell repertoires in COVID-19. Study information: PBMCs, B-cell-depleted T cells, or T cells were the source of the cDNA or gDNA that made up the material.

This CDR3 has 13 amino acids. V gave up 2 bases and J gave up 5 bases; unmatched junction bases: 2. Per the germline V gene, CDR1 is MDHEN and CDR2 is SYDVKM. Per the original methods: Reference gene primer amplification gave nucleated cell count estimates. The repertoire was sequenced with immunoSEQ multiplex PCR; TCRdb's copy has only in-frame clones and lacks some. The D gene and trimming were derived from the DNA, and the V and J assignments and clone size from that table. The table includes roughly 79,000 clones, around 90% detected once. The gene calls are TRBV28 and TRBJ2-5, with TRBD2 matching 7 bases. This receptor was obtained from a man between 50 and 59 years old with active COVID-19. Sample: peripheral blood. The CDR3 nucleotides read TGTGCCAGCAGTTTAAACGGGAGGGAGACCCAGTACTTC. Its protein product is CASSLNGRETQYF. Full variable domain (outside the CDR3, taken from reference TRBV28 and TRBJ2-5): DVKVTQSSRYLVKRTGEKVFLECVQDMDHENMFWYRQDPGLGLRLIYFSYDVKMKEKGDIPEGYSVSREKKERFSLILESASTNQTSMYLCASSLNGRETQYFGPGTRLLVL.